This T cell receptor (beta chain) derives from a study of cytomegalovirus exposure and HLA in healthy donors. The wider study: Unique TCR beta sequences numbering some 120 million came from 150 million to 200 million T cells in an earlier analysis.

Trimming at V came to 2 bases and at J to 1 base, leaving 3 bases not matched to a gene. This CDR3 has 15 amino acids. From germline, CDR1 is MGHRA and CDR2 YSYEKL. As to this clone: The antigen remains unidentified.

The PCR contained 60 Vbeta and 13 Jbeta primers. The protocol was immunoSEQ multiplex PCR, while the TCRdb copy is restricted to in-frame clones and leaves out a portion. This sample has about 200,000 clones; approximately 78% occur once, and the top ten carry about 1.7%. Study conclusions and caveats: TCR beta chains numbering approximately 150 were designated cytomegalovirus-associated. Later genetic work tied a missense DCLRE1C variant to beta-chain V and J trimming. Among the sequence variants, a highly shared cluster was likely an artifact of sequencing.

The receptor was derived from a woman between 18 and 30 years old in good health and CMV-seronegative. The chain is built from TRBV4-1 and TRBJ2-5; 8 bases align to TRBD1. Sequencing input: PBMCs. The CDR3 coding sequence is TGCGCCAGCAGCCAAATACAGGGGGTCCAAGAGACCCAGTACTTC. Protein: CASSQIQGVQETQYF.